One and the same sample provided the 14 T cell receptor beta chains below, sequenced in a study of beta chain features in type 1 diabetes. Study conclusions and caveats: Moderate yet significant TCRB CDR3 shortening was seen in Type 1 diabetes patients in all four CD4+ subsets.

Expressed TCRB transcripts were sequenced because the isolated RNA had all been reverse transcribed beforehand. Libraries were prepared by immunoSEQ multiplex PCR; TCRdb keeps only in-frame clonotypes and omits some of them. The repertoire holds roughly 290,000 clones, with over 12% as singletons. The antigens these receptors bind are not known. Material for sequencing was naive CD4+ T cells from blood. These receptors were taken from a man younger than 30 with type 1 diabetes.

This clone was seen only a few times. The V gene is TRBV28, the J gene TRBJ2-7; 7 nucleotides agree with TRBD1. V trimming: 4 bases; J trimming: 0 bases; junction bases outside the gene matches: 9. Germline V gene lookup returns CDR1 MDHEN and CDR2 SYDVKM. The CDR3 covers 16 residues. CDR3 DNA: TGTGCCAGCAGTTCGACGGGACAGCCGATCTCCTACGAGCAGTACTTC. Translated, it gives CASSSTGQPISYEQYF.

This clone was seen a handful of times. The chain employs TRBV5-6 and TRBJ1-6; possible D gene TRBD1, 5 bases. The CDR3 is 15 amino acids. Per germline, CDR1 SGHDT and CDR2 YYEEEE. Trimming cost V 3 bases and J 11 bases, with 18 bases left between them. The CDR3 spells CASSSEIFQGAPLHF. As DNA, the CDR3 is TGTGCCAGCAGCTCCGAAATCTTTCAGGGCGCACCCCTCCACTTT.

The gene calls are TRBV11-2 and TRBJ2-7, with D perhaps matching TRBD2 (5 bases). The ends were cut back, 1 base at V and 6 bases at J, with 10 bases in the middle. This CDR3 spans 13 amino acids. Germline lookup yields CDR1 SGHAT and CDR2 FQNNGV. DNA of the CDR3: TGTGCCAGCAGCTTAGGGGTAGCGCTCGAGCAGTACTTC. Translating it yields CASSLGVALEQYF.

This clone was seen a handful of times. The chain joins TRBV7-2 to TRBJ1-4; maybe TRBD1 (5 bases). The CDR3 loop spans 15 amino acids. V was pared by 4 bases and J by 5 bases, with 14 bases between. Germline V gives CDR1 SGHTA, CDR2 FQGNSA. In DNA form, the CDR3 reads TGTGCCAGCAGCTCCCAGGGAGGGGAGAATGAAAAACTGTTTTTT. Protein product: CASSSQGGENEKLFF.

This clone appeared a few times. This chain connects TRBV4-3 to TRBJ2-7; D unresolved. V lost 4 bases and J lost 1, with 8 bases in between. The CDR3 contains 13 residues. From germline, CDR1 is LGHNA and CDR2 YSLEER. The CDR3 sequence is CASSRGRSYEQYF. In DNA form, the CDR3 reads TGCGCCAGCAGCCGTGGCAGATCCTACGAGCAGTACTTC.

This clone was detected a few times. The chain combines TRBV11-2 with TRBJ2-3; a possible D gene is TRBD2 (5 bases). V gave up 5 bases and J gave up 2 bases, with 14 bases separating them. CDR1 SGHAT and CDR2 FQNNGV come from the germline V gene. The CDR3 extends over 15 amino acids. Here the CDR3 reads CASSRVYGDTDTQYF. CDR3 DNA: TGTGCCAGCAGCCGTGTTTACGGGGACACAGATACGCAGTATTTT.

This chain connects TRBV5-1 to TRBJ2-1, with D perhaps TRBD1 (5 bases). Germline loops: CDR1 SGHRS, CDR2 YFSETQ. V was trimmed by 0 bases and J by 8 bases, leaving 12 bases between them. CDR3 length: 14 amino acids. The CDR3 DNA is TGCGCCAGCAGCTTGGGACAGACGGTCGATGAGCAGTTCTTC. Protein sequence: CASSLGQTVDEQFF.

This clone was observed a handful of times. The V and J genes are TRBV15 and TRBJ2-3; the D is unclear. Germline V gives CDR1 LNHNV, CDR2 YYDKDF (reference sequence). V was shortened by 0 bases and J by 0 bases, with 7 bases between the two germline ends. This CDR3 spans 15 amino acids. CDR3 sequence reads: CATSRDQISTDTQYF. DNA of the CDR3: TGTGCCACCAGCAGAGATCAAATTAGCACAGATACGCAGTATTTT. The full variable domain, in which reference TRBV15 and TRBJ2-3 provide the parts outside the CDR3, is DAMVIQNPRYQVTQFGKPVTLSCSQTLNHNVMYWYQQKSSQAPKLLFHYYDKDFNNEADTPDNFQSRRPNTSFCFLDIRSPGLGDTAMYLCATSRDQISTDTQYFGPGTRLTVL.

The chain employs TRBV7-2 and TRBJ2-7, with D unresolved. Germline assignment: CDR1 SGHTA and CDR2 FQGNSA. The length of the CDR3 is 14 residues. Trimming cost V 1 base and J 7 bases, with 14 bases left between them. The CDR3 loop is CASSLVLGSNEQYF. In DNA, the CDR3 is TGTGCCAGCAGCTTAGTCTTGGGTAGCAATGAGCAGTACTTC.

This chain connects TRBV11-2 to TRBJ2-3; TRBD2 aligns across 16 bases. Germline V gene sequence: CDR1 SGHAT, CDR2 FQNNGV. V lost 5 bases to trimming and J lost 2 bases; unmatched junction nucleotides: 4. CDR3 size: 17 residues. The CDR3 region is CASSPGLAGGVTDTQYF. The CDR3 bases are TGTGCCAGCAGCCCGGGACTAGCGGGAGGGGTCACAGATACGCAGTATTTT.

The CDR3 reads CASSVQGKNEQFF. CDR3 bases: TGTGCCAGCAGTGTACAGGGGAAGAATGAGCAGTTCTTC. This chain joins TRBV13 and TRBJ2-1, with 7 bases identical to TRBD1. CDR3 length: 13 amino acids. Trimming at V came to 6 bases and at J to 7 bases, leaving 6 bases not matched to a gene. Germline V gene sequence: CDR1 PRHDT, CDR2 FYEKMQ (reference sequence).

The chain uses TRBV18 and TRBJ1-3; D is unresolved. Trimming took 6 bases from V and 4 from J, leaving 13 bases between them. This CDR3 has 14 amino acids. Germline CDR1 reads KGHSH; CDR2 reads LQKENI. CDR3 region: CASSPYDLGNTIYF. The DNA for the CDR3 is TGTGCCAGCTCGCCCTATGACTTGGGAAACACCATATATTTT.

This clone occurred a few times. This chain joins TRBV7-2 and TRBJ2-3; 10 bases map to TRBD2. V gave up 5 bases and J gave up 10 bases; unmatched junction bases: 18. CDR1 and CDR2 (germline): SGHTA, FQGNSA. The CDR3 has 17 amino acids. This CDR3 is CASSPKAASGSRVPQYF. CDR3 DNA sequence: TGTGCCAGCAGCCCGAAGGCGGCTAGCGGGAGTAGAGTACCGCAGTATTTT.

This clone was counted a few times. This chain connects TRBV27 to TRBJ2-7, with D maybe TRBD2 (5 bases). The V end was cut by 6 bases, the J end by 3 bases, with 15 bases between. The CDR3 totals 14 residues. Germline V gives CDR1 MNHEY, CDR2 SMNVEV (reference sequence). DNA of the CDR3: TGTGCCAGCAGCGTACGGGGTTCCGACTACGAGCAGTACTTC. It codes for CASSVRGSDYEQYF.